The following is a T cell receptor (beta chain) sequence with its context. The data were taken from a study of blood T cell repertoires in COVID-19. Background on the study: Both acute and convalescent COVID-19 samples were obtained from the United States, Italy and Spain. Sample material is recorded as cDNA or gDNA derived from T cells, B-cell-depleted T cells, or PBMCs.

The CDR3 is made up of 21 amino acids. V lost 1 base, J lost 8 bases, and 19 bases stayed unmatched. Germline CDR1 and CDR2: SGHRS and YFSETQ. Original methodology: Amplification from reference gene primers served as the basis for estimated nucleated cell counts. The data were produced by immunoSEQ multiplex PCR, yet TCRdb's version contains in-frame clones alone and is incomplete. That table gives V, J and clone size, and the DNA gave D and trimming. The data show about 130,000 clones, roughly 83% seen once. Sequenced: peripheral blood. The origin of this receptor is a woman older than 75 with acute or convalescent COVID-19. The chain carries TRBV5-1 and TRBJ2-1; 15 bases line up with TRBD2. CDR3 amino acids: CASSLQLGLAGGPSRNDEQFF. The CDR3 DNA sequence: TGCGCCAGCAGCTTGCAACTCGGACTAGCGGGAGGGCCGAGTCGAAACGATGAGCAGTTCTTC.